These 17 T cell receptor beta chains share one sample of origin, sequenced in a study of neurological immune-mediated disorders. The time point was: longitudinal time-point 2. TCRdb reanalysed the 5' RACE reads using MiXCR and keeps one entry per CDR3 protein. The profile covers some 60,000 distinct CDR3 sequences, with less than 10% appearing a single time and around 12% taken by the ten largest. Sequencing was performed on PBMCs. Receptors originate from a man aged 25-45 years in good health.

There are many counts of this clonotype. The J gene is TRBJ1-1, the V gene TRBV14, with D uncertain. V shed 3 bases and J shed 8 bases, with 13 bases lying between them. The CDR3 covers 13 residues. Germline CDR1 reads SGHDN; CDR2 reads FVKESK. Here the CDR3 reads CASSQDFMTEAFF. CDR3 in DNA: TGTGCCAGCAGCCAGGACTTTATGACGGAAGCTTTCTTT.

This clonotype was picked up many times. The CDR3 DNA reads as TGTGCCACCAGCAGAGATGGGGTTGAAGCTTTCTTT. This encodes CATSRDGVEAFF. This chain links TRBV15 with TRBJ1-1; no definite D call. The V gene's germline CDR1 is LNHNV and CDR2 YYDKDF (reference sequence). The CDR3 has 12 residues. The V gene lost 0 bases and the J gene lost 7 bases, with 6 bases spanning the gap.

In this sample, this clonotype turned up many times. The chain employs TRBV10-3 and TRBJ2-3, with a possible D match to TRBD2 (5 bases). V gave up 0 bases and J gave up 2 bases, with 9 bases separating them. The CDR3 totals 15 residues. Germline V gene sequence: CDR1 ENHRY, CDR2 SYGVKD. The CDR3 DNA reads as TGTGCCATCAGTGAGTCGACGGGAAACACAGATACGCAGTATTTT. Translated: CAISESTGNTDTQYF.

The genes are TRBV5-1 and TRBJ1-1, with 7 positions matching TRBD1. Trimming took 6 bases from V and 1 from J; bases not matched to a gene: 6. CDR1 and CDR2 from the germline V gene are SGHRS and YFSETQ. The CDR3 consists of 14 residues. CDR3 DNA sequence: TGCGCCAGCACCATGAGGGGGCCGAACACTGAAGCTTTCTTT. Amino acid sequence: CASTMRGPNTEAFF.

The genes are TRBV20-1 and TRBJ2-7; D is uncertain. Looked up from germline, CDR1 is DFQATT and CDR2 is SNEGSKA (reference sequence). V lost 3 bases, J lost 7 bases, and 16 bases lay in between. This CDR3 region has 13 residues. CDR3 in DNA: TGCAGTGCTAGCCTCCCCCCCAATCAAGAGCAGTACTTC. Protein: CSASLPPNQEQYF.

This clonotype came up many times. The rearrangement links TRBV20-1 to TRBJ2-4; 7 bases fit TRBD2. Germline values: CDR1 DFQATT, CDR2 SNEGSKA (reference sequence). The ends lost 4 bases at V and 3 bases at J; junction bases unmatched: 6. CDR3 length equals 14 residues. The CDR3 loop is CSAKAGVRKNIQYF. The CDR3 DNA reads as TGCAGTGCTAAGGCGGGGGTCCGCAAAAACATTCAGTACTTC.

Concerning this clonotype itself: At one end the junction does not follow the germline gene, possibly because of a read error. This chain uses TRBV5-1 with TRBJ2-1; D remains unclear. Germline loops: CDR1 SGHRS, CDR2 YFSETQ. This CDR3 region has 15 residues. In DNA, the CDR3 is TGCGCCAGTAGCTTCATTGACATGGGCTACAATGAGCAGTTCTTC. Amino acid sequence: CASSFIDMGYNEQFF.

This clonotype has at least ten counts. This chain connects TRBV30 to TRBJ2-7; tentative D call: TRBD1 (6 bases). The CDR3 is 13 amino acids. CDR1 is GTSNPN and CDR2 is SVGIG in the germline V gene (reference sequence). V gave up 5 bases and J gave up 3 bases, with 14 bases separating them. CDR3 in amino acids: CAWGPGTSYEQYF. For the CDR3, the DNA is TGTGCCTGGGGCCCCGGGACAAGCTACGAGCAGTACTTC.

This clonotype was recorded at least ten times. The chain is built from TRBV27 and TRBJ2-1; tentatively, D is TRBD1 (6 bases). Looked up from germline, CDR1 is MNHEY and CDR2 is SMNVEV (reference sequence). V was cut by 6 bases and J by 4 bases, with 13 bases left in between. This CDR3 is 14 amino acids long. In DNA form, the CDR3 reads TGTGCCAGCAGGCCCGGGACATTTTACAATGAGCAGTTCTTC. Residues: CASRPGTFYNEQFF.

This clonotype showed up many times. The chain has TRBV5-1 and TRBJ1-2, with TRBD1 as a possible D gene (6 bases). The V gene's germline CDR1 is SGHRS and CDR2 YFSETQ. V was trimmed by 6 bases and J by 2 bases, leaving 14 bases between them. This CDR3 region has 14 residues. In nucleotides, the CDR3 is TGCGCCAGCACCTCCCGCACAGGGAACTATGGCTACACCTTC. It specifies CASTSRTGNYGYTF.

This clonotype was seen ten or more times. V gene TRBV4-2 combines with J gene TRBJ2-3; TRBD2 matches 8 bases. The CDR3 sequence is 18 residues long. From germline, CDR1 is LGHNA and CDR2 YNFKEQ. The ends lost 1 base at V and 3 bases at J; junction bases unmatched: 12. The CDR3 sequence: CASSQAGSIAGSTDTQYF. The DNA for the CDR3 is TGTGCCAGCAGCCAAGCAGGGAGTATAGCGGGGTCGACAGATACGCAGTATTTT.

This clonotype was seen repeatedly, ten times or more. The chain carries TRBV20-1 and TRBJ2-7; tentatively, D is TRBD2 (5 bases). The CDR3 extends over 15 amino acids. In germline, CDR1 is DFQATT, CDR2 SNEGSKA (reference sequence). Trimming took 1 base from V and 1 from J, leaving 14 bases between them. Here the CDR3 DNA reads TGCAGTGCTAGAGGGTTTGGCGGGCCTTCCTACGAGCAGTACTTC. Amino acids: CSARGFGGPSYEQYF.

This clonotype was seen at least ten times. J is TRBJ1-4 and V is TRBV15, with unresolved D. Germline V gives CDR1 LNHNV, CDR2 YYDKDF (reference sequence). The germline V and J ends were trimmed by 0 bases and 3 bases, with 8 bases remaining between them. The CDR3 has 15 residues. The CDR3 spells CATSREGAPNEKLFF. CDR3 DNA sequence: TGTGCCACCAGCAGAGAGGGTGCGCCTAATGAAAAACTGTTTTTT.

Concerning this clonotype itself: A much larger clone differs by one base, so this may be a read error. V usage is TRBV7-9 and J usage is TRBJ2-5; D is possibly TRBD1 or TRBD2 (5 bases each). Germline V CDR1 and CDR2: SEHNR, FQNEAQ (reference sequence). The CDR3 covers 13 residues. CDR3 in amino acids: CASALLGAETEYF. As DNA, the CDR3 is TGTGCCAGCGCTCTACTCGGGGCGGAGACCGAGTACTTC. Using reference TRBV7-9 and TRBJ2-5 for the parts outside the CDR3, the full variable domain is DTGVSQNPRHKITKRGQNVTFRCDPISEHNRLYWYRQTLGQGPEFLTYFQNEAQLEKSRLLSDRFSAERPKGSFSTLEIQRTEQGDSAMYLCASALLGAETEYFGPGTRLLVL.

The sample holds many counts of this clonotype. This chain connects TRBV9 to TRBJ2-2; the D is unclear. Trimming removed 0 bases from V and 7 bases from J, with 10 bases in between. The germline V gene encodes CDR1 SGDLS and CDR2 YYNGEE. This CDR3 region has 14 residues. The CDR3 here is CASSVGTAIGELFF. CDR3 bases: TGTGCCAGCAGCGTAGGCACAGCTATCGGGGAGCTGTTTTTT.

This clonotype was observed at least ten times. The chain combines TRBV20-1 with TRBJ1-1; D possibly corresponds to TRBD1 (5 bases). The germline CDR1 and CDR2 sequences are DFQATT and SNEGSKA (reference sequence). Trimming took off 4 bases at V and 0 bases at J, with 6 bases between the two ends. This CDR3 has 12 residues. CDR3 in amino acids: CSATGLNTEAFF. CDR3 DNA: TGCAGTGCTACAGGGTTGAACACTGAAGCTTTCTTT.

This clonotype appeared many times. The chain links TRBV15 to TRBJ2-7; 15 bases map to TRBD2. Germline V lookup: CDR1 LNHNV, CDR2 YYDKDF (reference sequence). CDR3 length: 21 residues. The junction had 17 bases not matched to a gene; V was cut back by 1 base and J by 4 bases. The CDR3 bases are TGTGCCACCAGCAGAGGGGCCCGAGGGACTAGCGGGAGGAAATTCGGGTACGAGCAGTACTTC. This codes for CATSRGARGTSGRKFGYEQYF.